One and the same sample provided the 9 T cell receptor beta chains below, sequenced in a study of CD8 T cells in Susac syndrome. An input of about 0.45 to 1 ug of RNA was subjected to reverse transcription using random hexamers. MiXCR, applied by TCRdb to the immunoSEQ multiplex PCR reads, yields one record per CDR3 protein. The sample gives approximately 120,000 distinct CDR3 sequences, over 85% of which show up once; roughly 0.091% is in the top ten. The material sequenced was CD4+ T cells from PBMCs. The receptors shown here come from a human donor in good health.

This chain links TRBV12-5 with TRBJ2-5, with a tentative D call TRBD2 (5 bases). CDR3 length: 15 residues. V lost 0 bases to trimming and J lost 4 bases, with 12 bases between them. The germline gives CDR1 LGHNT, CDR2 FRNRAP. The chain's CDR3 is CASGLVRDFTETQYF. The CDR3 region has the DNA TGTGCTAGTGGTTTGGTCCGGGATTTCACAGAGACCCAGTACTTC. Supplemented by reference TRBV12-5 and TRBJ2-5, the full variable domain reads DARVTQTPRHKVTEMGQEVTMRCQPILGHNTVFWYRQTMMQGLELLAYFRNRAPLDDSGMPKDRFSAEMPDATLATLKIQPSEPRDSAVYFCASGLVRDFTETQYFGPGTRLLVL.

The rearrangement links TRBV5-1 to TRBJ2-1, with D unresolved. Trimming left V 0 bases short and J 4 bases short, with 11 bases between. CDR1 SGHRS and CDR2 YFSETQ come from the germline V gene. This CDR3 is 15 amino acids long. CDR3 protein: CASSLDLGEYNEQFF. Here the CDR3 DNA reads TGCGCCAGCAGCTTGGATCTCGGAGAATACAATGAGCAGTTCTTC.

The gene calls are TRBV5-1 and TRBJ2-7, with 14 bases that match TRBD2. Germline V CDR1 and CDR2: SGHRS, YFSETQ. The CDR3 extends over 16 amino acids. The junction had 5 bases not matched to a gene; V was cut back by 4 bases and J by 2 bases. In nucleotides, the CDR3 is TGCGCCAGCAGCCTTGGGACTAGCGGGAGCGCCTACGAGCAGTACTTC. Translating gives CASSLGTSGSAYEQYF. The variable domain in full, with the rest retrieved from reference TRBV5-1 and TRBJ2-7, is KAGVTQTPRYLIKTRGQQVTLSCSPISGHRSVSWYQQTPGQGLQFLFEYFSETQRNKGNFPGRFSGRQFSNSRSEMNVSTLELGDSALYLCASSLGTSGSAYEQYFGPGTRLTVT.

The chain's CDR3 is CASSPNRTGNNYGYTF. CDR3 in DNA: TGTGCCAGCAGCCCGAACCGGACAGGAAATAACTATGGCTACACCTTC. The rearrangement uses TRBV5-4 and TRBJ1-2; 7 bases are a match to TRBD1. The CDR3 contains 16 residues. The junction had 10 bases not matched to a gene; V was cut back by 4 bases and J by 1 base. The germline gives CDR1 SGHNT, CDR2 YYREEE (reference sequence).

The rearrangement joins TRBV5-1 to TRBJ2-1; 12 bases are a match to TRBD1. Losses at the gene ends were 6 bases for V and 6 bases for J; bases not matched to a gene: 4. The CDR3 loop spans 14 amino acids. Germline V lookup: CDR1 SGHRS, CDR2 YFSETQ. The CDR3 DNA reads TGCGCCAGCAACCCGGGACAGGGGGCCAATGAGCAGTTCTTC. Residues: CASNPGQGANEQFF. Filled out from reference TRBV5-1 and TRBJ2-1, the complete variable domain reads KAGVTQTPRYLIKTRGQQVTLSCSPISGHRSVSWYQQTPGQGLQFLFEYFSETQRNKGNFPGRFSGRQFSNSRSEMNVSTLELGDSALYLCASNPGQGANEQFFGPGTRLTVL.

V gene TRBV5-1 combines with J gene TRBJ1-1, with D tentatively TRBD1 (6 bases). Germline CDR1 SGHRS, CDR2 YFSETQ. The CDR3 loop spans 16 amino acids. Deletions cut 0 bases from V and 1 base from J, with 13 bases between. The CDR3 protein is CASSLEVGGANTEAFF. DNA for the CDR3: TGCGCCAGCAGCTTGGAAGTCGGGGGCGCGAACACTGAAGCTTTCTTT.

This clonotype was found once. This chain connects TRBV6-2 or TRBV6-3 to TRBJ2-1, with TRBD2 matching 8 bases. Germline CDR1 MNHEY, CDR2 SVGEGT. The CDR3 length is 16 residues. The V gene end was trimmed by 0 bases and the J gene end by 6 bases; junction bases not matched to a gene: 7. The CDR3 sequence is CASSYSTAGDRNEQFF. The CDR3 DNA reads TGTGCCAGCAGTTACTCGACAGCGGGAGATCGCAATGAGCAGTTCTTC.

This chain uses TRBV19 with TRBJ2-5, with 7 nucleotides matching TRBD2. Germline V gives CDR1 LNHDA, CDR2 SQIVND (reference sequence). The CDR3 length is 14 residues. V shed 5 bases, J shed 4 bases, and the junction held 7 bases outside the gene matches. The CDR3 spells CASSFDRGRETQYF. The CDR3 coding sequence is TGTGCCAGTAGTTTTGACCGCGGGAGAGAGACCCAGTACTTC. The whole variable domain, remainder taken from reference TRBV19 and TRBJ2-5, is DGGITQSPKYLFRKEGQNVTLSCEQNLNHDAMYWYRQDPGQGLRLIYYSQIVNDFQKGDIAEGYSVSREKKESFPLTVTSAQKNPTAFYLCASSFDRGRETQYFGPGTRLLVL.

This sequence joins TRBV5-1 and TRBJ1-2; D unclear. Germline V CDR1 and CDR2: SGHRS, YFSETQ. The V and J ends lost 0 bases and 7 bases respectively, with 16 bases between them. The CDR3 contains 15 residues. CDR3: CASSLEASLFTGYTF. CDR3 DNA: TGCGCCAGCAGCTTGGAGGCGTCCCTCTTTACTGGCTACACCTTC.